The clone carrying this TCR beta chain was detected only a few times. Its antigen is still unknown. These data belong to a study of T-cell memory formation after mild COVID-19. Study-wide results and caveats: Contracting CD4+ clones sat mainly in CM and EM; CD8+ in EMRA. Later expanders leaned CD4+, whereas clones that contracted between day 15 and 85 were balanced CD4/CD8.

The ends were cut back, 1 base at V and 7 bases at J, with 14 bases in the middle. Germline V gene lookup returns CDR1 LGHNA and CDR2 YSLEER. The CDR3 is 15 amino acids. 5'RACE, which relied on constant-segment primers, yielded TCR alpha and TCR beta cDNA libraries carrying sample barcodes and UMIs. One entry per CDR3 protein results from TCRdb running MiXCR on the 5' RACE reads. The top ten clones hold under 15% of a sample with about 470,000 distinct CDR3 sequences, around 25% of them seen once. This clonotype was obtained from an adult woman who had mild COVID-19 (a few samples of this study predate the infection). Cell type and time point are not known. The sample was PBMCs or a T cell subset sorted from them (not recorded which). The V call is TRBV4-3, the J call TRBJ2-1, with D perhaps matching TRBD1 (5 bases). This CDR3 is CASSQGERGGNEQFF. The CDR3 DNA sequence: TGCGCCAGCAGCCAAGGGGAAAGGGGTGGGAATGAGCAGTTCTTC.